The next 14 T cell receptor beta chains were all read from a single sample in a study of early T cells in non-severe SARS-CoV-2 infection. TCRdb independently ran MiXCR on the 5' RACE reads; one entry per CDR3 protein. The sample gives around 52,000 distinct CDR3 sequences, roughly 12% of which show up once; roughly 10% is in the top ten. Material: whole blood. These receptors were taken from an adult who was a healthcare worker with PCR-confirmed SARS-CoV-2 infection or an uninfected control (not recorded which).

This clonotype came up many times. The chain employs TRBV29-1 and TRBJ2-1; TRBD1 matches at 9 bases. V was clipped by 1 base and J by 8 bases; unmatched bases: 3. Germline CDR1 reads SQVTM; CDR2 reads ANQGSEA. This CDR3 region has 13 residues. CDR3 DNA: TGCAGCGTTGAAGGACAGGGGGGCCATGAGCAGTTCTTC. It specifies CSVEGQGGHEQFF.

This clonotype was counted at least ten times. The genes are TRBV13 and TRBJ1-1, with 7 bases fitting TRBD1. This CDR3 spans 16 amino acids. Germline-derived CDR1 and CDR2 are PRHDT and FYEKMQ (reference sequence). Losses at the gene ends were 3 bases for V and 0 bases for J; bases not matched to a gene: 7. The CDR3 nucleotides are TGTGCCAGCAGCTTCTTCGGGACAGCCATGAACACTGAAGCTTTCTTT. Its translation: CASSFFGTAMNTEAFF.

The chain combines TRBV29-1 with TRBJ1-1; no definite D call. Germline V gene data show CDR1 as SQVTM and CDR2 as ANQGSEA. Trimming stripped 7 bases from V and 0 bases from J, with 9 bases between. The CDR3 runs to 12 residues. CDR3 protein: CSGGDMNTEAFF. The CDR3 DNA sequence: TGCAGCGGGGGAGATATGAACACTGAAGCTTTCTTT.

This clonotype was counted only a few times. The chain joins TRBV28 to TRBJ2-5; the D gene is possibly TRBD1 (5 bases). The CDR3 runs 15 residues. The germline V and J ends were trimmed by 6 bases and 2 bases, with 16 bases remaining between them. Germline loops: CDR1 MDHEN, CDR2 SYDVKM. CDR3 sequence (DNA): TGTGCCAGCAGGTCCGGTCGCAGGGTACAAGAGACCCAGTACTTC. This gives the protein CASRSGRRVQETQYF.

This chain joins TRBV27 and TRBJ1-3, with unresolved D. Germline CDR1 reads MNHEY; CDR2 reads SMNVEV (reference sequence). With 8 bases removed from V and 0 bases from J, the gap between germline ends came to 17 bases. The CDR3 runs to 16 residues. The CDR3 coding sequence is TGTGCCAGCCGACCCTTCTCCCAGGCCTCTGGAAACACCATATATTTT. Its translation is CASRPFSQASGNTIYF.

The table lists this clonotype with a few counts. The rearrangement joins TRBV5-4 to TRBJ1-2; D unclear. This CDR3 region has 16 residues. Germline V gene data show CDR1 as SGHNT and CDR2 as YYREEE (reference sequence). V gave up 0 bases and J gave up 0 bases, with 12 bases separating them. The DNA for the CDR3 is TGTGCCAGCAGCTTGGAACCGACCTACCCTAACTATGGCTACACCTTC. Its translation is CASSLEPTYPNYGYTF.

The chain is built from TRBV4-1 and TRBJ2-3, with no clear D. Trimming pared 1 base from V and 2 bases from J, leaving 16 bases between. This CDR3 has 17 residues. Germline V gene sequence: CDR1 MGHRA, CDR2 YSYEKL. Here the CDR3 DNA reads TGCGCCAGCAGCCAAGGGATCACCCCATCTTACACAGATACGCAGTATTTT. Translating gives CASSQGITPSYTDTQYF.

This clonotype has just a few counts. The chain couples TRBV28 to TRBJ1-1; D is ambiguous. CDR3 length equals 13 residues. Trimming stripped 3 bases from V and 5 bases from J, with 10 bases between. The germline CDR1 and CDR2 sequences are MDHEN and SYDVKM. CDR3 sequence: CASSFIITTEAFF. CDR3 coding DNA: TGTGCCAGCAGTTTCATTATAACGACTGAAGCTTTCTTT.

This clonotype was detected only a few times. CDR3 sequence: CASSFVGDTGELFF. CDR3 bases: TGTGCCAGCAGTTTCGTGGGGGACACCGGGGAGCTGTTTTTT. V usage is TRBV28 and J usage is TRBJ2-2, with D perhaps given as TRBD1 or TRBD2 (5 bases each). Germline V lookup: CDR1 MDHEN, CDR2 SYDVKM. The V end was cut by 3 bases, the J end by 3 bases, with 8 bases between. The CDR3 sequence is 14 residues long.

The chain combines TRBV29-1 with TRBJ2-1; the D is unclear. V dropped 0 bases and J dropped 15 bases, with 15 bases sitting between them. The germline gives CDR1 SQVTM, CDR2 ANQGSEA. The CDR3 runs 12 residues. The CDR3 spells CSVEDSGSPPFF. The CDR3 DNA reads TGCAGCGTTGAAGATTCCGGCAGTCCGCCGTTCTTC.

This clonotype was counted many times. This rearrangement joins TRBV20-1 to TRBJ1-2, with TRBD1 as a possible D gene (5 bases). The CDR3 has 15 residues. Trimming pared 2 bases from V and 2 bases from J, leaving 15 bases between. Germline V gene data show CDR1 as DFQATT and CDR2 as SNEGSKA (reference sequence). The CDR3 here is CSARSLRVGNYGYTF. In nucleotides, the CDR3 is TGCAGTGCTAGAAGTCTCAGGGTGGGGAACTATGGCTACACCTTC.

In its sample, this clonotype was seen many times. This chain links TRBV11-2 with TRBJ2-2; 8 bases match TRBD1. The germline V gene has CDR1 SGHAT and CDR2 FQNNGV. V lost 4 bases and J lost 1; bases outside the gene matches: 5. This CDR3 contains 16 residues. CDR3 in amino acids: CASSSPTGGNTGELFF. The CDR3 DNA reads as TGTGCCAGCAGCTCGCCCACAGGGGGGAACACCGGGGAGCTGTTTTTT. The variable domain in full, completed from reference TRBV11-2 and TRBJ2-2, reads EAGVAQSPRYKIIEKRQSVAFWCNPISGHATLYWYQQILGQGPKLLIQFQNNGVVDDSQLPKDRFSAERLKGVDSTLKIQPAKLEDSAVYLCASSSPTGGNTGELFFGEGSRLTVL.

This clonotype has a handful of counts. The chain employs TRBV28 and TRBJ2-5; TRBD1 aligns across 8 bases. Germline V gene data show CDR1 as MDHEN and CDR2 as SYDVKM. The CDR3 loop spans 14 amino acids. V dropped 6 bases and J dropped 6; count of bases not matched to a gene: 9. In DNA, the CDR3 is TGTGCCAGCAGCTCCCCAGGGGGCAAACAGACCCAGTACTTC. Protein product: CASSSPGGKQTQYF.

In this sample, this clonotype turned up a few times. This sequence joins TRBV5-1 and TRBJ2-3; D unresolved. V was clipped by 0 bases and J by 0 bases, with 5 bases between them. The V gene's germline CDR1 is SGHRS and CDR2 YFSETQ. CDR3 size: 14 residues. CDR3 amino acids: CASSLDTSTDTQYF. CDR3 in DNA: TGCGCCAGCAGCTTGGATACGAGCACAGATACGCAGTATTTT.